Listed below are T cell receptor beta chains from one sample, sequenced in a study of shared clonotypes between healthy human individuals. Sequenced by immunoSEQ multiplex PCR; TCRdb stores in-frame clones only, minus some. There are over 2 million clones in the sample; 90% to 95% occur only once, and roughly 0.13% lies in the top ten. Sequenced material: naive CD4+ T cells sorted from blood. These receptors originate from a young man in good health. The CDR3 runs from the conserved cysteine through the conserved F or W.

j_gene: TRBJ1-6; v_gene: TRBV5-4; CDR3aa: CASSLRAGGSVNSPLHF
j_gene: TRBJ2-7; v_gene: TRBV4-1; CDR3aa: CASSRGGWTGDEQYF
j_gene: TRBJ2-2; v_gene: TRBV5-1; CDR3aa: CASSPGTGELFF
j_gene: TRBJ1-2; v_gene: TRBV20-1; CDR3aa: CSASDDYGYTF
j_gene: TRBJ2-7; v_gene: TRBV5-6; CDR3aa: CASSYDRGYEQYF
j_gene: TRBJ1-4; v_gene: TRBV5-4; CDR3aa: CASSLDISEANEKLFF
j_gene: TRBJ1-1; v_gene: TRBV30; CDR3aa: CAWHLRTTEAFF
j_gene: TRBJ2-3; v_gene: TRBV18; CDR3aa: CASSPPGLAGEDTQYF
j_gene: TRBJ2-3; v_gene: TRBV30; CDR3aa: CAWSLGLAGAATDTQYF
j_gene: TRBJ1-3; v_gene: TRBV6-5; CDR3aa: CASSRGSGNTIYF
j_gene: TRBJ2-2; v_gene: TRBV7-9; CDR3aa: CASSLGRGHNTGELFF
j_gene: TRBJ2-7; v_gene: TRBV9; CDR3aa: CASSNGNNPGEQYF
j_gene: TRBJ2-6; v_gene: TRBV4-3; CDR3aa: CASSQDRTGFGANVLTF
j_gene: TRBJ2-2; v_gene: TRBV6-5; CDR3aa: CASSYLGTYGELFF
j_gene: TRBJ2-7; v_gene: TRBV28; CDR3aa: CASRPSGTYEQYF
j_gene: TRBJ1-4; v_gene: TRBV6-5; CDR3aa: CASSYSVSEKLFF
j_gene: TRBJ1-4; v_gene: TRBV5-4; CDR3aa: CASSIRDRDEKLFF
j_gene: TRBJ2-7; v_gene: TRBV6-6; CDR3aa: CASRQGDYEQYF
j_gene: TRBJ1-1; v_gene: TRBV6-6; CDR3aa: CASSYHRGAEAFF
j_gene: TRBJ1-2; v_gene: TRBV6-1; CDR3aa: CASSVQGRDGYTF
j_gene: TRBJ1-6; v_gene: TRBV10-3; CDR3aa: CAISISGGGNSPLHF
j_gene: TRBJ1-6; v_gene: TRBV5-4; CDR3aa: CASTPAASGSNNSPLHF